The T cell receptor beta chain under discussion was sequenced for a study of vaccination and CD4 T cells after COVID-19. Across the whole study: Six males and four females, two of them Hispanic, were enrolled as convalescents. Subjects got two shots of BNT162b2 or mRNA-1273 vaccine. Study-wide results and caveats: Convalescent patients were relatively few, and early post-infection timepoints were missing.

The CDR3 totals 15 residues. Germline assignment: CDR1 MNHEY and CDR2 SVGEGT. Trimming stripped 7 bases from V and 8 bases from J, with 18 bases between. With the Oncomine TCR Beta short-read assay, DNA from cultured CD4+ T cells was sequenced. From the PCR reads, TCRdb called clonotypes with MiXCR, one entry per CDR3 protein. The table has about 17,000 distinct CDR3 sequences, more than 40% seen once. Time point meaning: late sampling 161 to 241 days after vaccination in a few convalescent patients. The sample's treatment: approximately nine-day PBMC culture with coronavirus spike peptide pools or control peptides (ViraFEST assay). Regarding this clonotype: Its antigen is unidentified.

This specimen was CD4+ T cells from blood, cultured in vitro, taken about 7 months after SARS-CoV-2 vaccination. The rearrangement joins TRBV6-2 or TRBV6-3 to TRBJ1-6; D is undetermined. This receptor was taken from a human donor who had recovered from COVID-19. This CDR3 reads CASTLQGPAYSPLHF. DNA of the CDR3: TGTGCCAGCACCCTACAAGGGCCAGCCTATTCACCCCTCCACTTT.